The rows below give T cell receptor beta chains drawn from one sample of a study of shared clonotypes between healthy human individuals. Assay used: immunoSEQ multiplex PCR; TCRdb lists only in-frame clones, some missing. The repertoire has around 990,000 clones, about 72% of them found once; the top ten carry 0.7% to 0.95%. The sample consisted of memory CD4+ T cells from PBMCs. Receptors originate from a man in his late teens or twenties in good health. Some clones in this sample may be carry-over from other donors' samples. Both conserved end residues are part of each CDR3. Each record gives: V gene, CDR3 protein.

TRBV7-6	CASSSLNGELFF
TRBV9	CASSVNTGDTQYF
TRBV11-3	CASSSTDGETQYF
TRBV5-4	CASSWGGAMGSYNEQFF
TRBV13	CASSSRTDGEKLFF
TRBV6-5	CASRTVNTGELFF
TRBV30	CALSSRGRENIQYF
TRBV28	CATGGFGNQPQHF
TRBV7-3	CASSPDTGELFF
TRBV6-1	CASSEARASHGAYEQYF
TRBV27	CASSLWAGASGRPEKYF